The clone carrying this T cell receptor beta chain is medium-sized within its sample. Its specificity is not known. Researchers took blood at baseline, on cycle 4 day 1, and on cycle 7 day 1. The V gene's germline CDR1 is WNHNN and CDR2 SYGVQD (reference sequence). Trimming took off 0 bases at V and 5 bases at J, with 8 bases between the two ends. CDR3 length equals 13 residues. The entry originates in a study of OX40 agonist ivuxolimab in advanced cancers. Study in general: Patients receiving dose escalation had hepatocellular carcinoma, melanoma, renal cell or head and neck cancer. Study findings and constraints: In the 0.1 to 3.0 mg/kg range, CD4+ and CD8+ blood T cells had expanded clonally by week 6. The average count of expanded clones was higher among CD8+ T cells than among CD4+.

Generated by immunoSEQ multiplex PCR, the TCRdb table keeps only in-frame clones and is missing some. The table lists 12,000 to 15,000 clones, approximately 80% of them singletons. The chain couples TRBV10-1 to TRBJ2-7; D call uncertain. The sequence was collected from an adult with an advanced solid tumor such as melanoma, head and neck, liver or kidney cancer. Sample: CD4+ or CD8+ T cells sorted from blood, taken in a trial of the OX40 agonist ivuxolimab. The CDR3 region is CASSESSLHEQYF. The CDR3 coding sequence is TGCGCCAGCAGTGAGTCCTCGTTGCACGAGCAGTACTTC.